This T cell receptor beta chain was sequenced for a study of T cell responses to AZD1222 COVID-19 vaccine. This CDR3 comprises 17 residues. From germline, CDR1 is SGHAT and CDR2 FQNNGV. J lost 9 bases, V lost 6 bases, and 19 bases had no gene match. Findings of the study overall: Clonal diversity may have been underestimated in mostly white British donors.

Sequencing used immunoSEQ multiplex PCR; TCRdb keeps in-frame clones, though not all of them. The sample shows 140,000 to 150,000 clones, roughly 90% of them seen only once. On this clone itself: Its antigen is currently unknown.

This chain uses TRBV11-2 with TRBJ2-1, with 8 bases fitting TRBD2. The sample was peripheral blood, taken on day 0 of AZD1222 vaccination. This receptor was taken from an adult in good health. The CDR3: CASRTTLAGRARSEQFF. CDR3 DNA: TGTGCCAGCAGGACCACCCTAGCCGGGAGGGCCCGCAGTGAGCAGTTCTTC.